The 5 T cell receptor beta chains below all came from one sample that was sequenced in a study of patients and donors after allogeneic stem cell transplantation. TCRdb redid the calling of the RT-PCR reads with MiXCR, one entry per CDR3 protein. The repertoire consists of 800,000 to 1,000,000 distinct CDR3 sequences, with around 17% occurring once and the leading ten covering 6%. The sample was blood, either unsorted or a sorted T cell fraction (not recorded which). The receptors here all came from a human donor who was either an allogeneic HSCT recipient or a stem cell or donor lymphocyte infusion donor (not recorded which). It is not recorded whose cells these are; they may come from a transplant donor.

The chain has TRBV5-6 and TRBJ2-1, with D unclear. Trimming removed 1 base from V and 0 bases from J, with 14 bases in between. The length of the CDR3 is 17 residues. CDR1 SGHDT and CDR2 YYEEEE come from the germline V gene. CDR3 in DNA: TGTGCCAGCAGCTTGTTACCCGCGAGTAGCTCCTACAATGAGCAGTTCTTC. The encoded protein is CASSLLPASSSYNEQFF.

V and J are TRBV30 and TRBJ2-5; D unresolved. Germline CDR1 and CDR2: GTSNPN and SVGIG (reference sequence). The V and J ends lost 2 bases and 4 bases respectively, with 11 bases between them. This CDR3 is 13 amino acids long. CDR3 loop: CAWSLDRRETQYF. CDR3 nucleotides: TGTGCCTGGAGTCTGGACCGACGAGAGACCCAGTACTTC.

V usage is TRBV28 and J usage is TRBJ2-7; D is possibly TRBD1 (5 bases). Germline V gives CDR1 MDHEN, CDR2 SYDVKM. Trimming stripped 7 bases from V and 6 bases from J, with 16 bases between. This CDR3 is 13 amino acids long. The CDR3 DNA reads TGTGCCAGCACCCACGACCCCACAGGCGAGCAGTACTTC. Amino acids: CASTHDPTGEQYF. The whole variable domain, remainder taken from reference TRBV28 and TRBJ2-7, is DVKVTQSSRYLVKRTGEKVFLECVQDMDHENMFWYRQDPGLGLRLIYFSYDVKMKEKGDIPEGYSVSREKKERFSLILESASTNQTSMYLCASTHDPTGEQYFGPGTRLTVT.

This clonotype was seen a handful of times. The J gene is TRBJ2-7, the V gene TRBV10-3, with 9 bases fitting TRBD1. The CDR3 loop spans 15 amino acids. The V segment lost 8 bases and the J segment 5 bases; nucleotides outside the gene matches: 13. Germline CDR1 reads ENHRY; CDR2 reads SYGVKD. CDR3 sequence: CAISQTGTGFNEQYF. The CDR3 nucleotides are TGTGCCATCTCCCAAACCGGGACAGGGTTCAACGAGCAGTACTTC.

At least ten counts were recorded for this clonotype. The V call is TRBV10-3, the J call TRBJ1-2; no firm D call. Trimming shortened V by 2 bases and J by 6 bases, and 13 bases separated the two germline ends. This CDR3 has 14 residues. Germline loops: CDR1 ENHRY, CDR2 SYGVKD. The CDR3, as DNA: TGTGCCATCAGTGAGCGGCTAAGGGAGGATGGCTACACCTTC. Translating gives CAISERLREDGYTF.